The entry below gives a single T cell receptor beta chain sequence along with its context. Its antigen is not identified. These data are taken from a study of cytomegalovirus exposure and HLA in healthy donors. Study-wide points: Sequencing likely produced, as an artifact, a cluster of highly shared sequence variants.

The CDR3 totals 12 residues. Germline V gene lookup returns CDR1 MDHEN and CDR2 SYDVKM. V shed 8 bases, J shed 6 bases, and the junction held 4 bases outside the gene matches. Both 60 Vbeta primers and 13 Jbeta primers went into the PCR. Profiling relied on immunoSEQ multiplex PCR, and the TCRdb table lists in-frame clones only, not all of them. The table has more than 150,000 clones, around 83% seen once. The clonotype comes from a woman in her late teens or twenties in good health and CMV-seronegative. The gene calls are TRBV28 and TRBJ2-1; 7 bases map to TRBD1. Sequencing was performed on PBMCs. CDR3 residues: CASGGQLNEQFF. In DNA form, the CDR3 reads TGTGCCAGCGGGGGACAGCTCAATGAGCAGTTCTTC. The entire variable domain, with the rest obtained from reference TRBV28 and TRBJ2-1, is as follows: DVKVTQSSRYLVKRTGEKVFLECVQDMDHENMFWYRQDPGLGLRLIYFSYDVKMKEKGDIPEGYSVSREKKERFSLILESASTNQTSMYLCASGGQLNEQFFGPGTRLTVL.